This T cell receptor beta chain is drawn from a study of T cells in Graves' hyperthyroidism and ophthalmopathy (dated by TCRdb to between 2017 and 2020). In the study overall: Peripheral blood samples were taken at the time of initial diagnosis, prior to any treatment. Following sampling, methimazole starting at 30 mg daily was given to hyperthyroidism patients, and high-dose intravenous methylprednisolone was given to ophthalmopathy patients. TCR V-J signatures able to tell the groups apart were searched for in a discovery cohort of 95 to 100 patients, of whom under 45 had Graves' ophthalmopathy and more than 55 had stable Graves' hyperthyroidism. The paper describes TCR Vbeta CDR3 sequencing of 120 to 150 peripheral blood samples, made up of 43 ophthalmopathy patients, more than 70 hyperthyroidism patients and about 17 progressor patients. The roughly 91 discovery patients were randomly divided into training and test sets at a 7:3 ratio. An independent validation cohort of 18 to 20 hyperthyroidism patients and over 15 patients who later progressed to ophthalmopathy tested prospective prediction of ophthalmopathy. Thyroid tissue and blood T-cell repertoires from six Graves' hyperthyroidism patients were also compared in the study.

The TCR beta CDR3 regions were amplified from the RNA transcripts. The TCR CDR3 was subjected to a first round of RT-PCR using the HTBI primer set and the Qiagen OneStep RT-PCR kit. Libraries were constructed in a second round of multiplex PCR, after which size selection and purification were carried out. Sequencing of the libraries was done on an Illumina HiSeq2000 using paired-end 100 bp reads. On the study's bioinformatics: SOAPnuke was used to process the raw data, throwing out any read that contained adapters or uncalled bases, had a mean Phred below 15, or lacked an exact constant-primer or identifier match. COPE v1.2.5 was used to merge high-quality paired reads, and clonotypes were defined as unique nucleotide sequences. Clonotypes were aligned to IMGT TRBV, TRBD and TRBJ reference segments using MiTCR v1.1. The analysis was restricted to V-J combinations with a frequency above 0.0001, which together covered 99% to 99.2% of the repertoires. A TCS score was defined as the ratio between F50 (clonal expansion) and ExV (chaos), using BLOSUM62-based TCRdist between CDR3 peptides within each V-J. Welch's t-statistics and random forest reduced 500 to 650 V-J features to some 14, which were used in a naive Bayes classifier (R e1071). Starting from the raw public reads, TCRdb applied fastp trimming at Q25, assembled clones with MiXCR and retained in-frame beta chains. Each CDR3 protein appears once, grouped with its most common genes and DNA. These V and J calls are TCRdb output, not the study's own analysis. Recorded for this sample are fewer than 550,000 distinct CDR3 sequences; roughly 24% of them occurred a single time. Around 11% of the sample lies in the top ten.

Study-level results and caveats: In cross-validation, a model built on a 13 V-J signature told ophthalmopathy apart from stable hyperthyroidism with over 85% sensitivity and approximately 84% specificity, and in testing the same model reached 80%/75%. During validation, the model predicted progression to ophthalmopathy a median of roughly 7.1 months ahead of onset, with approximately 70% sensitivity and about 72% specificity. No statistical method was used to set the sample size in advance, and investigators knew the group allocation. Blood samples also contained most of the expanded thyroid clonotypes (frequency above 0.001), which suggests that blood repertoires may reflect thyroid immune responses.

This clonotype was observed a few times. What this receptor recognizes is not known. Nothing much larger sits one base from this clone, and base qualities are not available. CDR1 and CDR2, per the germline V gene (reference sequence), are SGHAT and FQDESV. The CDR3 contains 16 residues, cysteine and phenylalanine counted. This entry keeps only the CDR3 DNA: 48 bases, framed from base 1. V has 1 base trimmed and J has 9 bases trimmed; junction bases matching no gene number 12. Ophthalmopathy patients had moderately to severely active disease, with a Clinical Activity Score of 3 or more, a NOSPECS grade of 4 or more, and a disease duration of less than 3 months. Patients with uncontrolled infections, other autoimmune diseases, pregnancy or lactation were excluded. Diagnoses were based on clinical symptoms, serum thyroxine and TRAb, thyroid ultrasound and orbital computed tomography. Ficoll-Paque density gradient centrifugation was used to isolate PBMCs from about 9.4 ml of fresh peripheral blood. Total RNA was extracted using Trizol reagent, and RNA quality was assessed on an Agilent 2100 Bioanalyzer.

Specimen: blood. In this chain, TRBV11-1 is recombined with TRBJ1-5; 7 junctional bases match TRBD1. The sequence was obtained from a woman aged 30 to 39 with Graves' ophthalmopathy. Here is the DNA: TGTGCCAGCAGCTTAGGCGATAGTACAGGGGTCTTGCCCCAGCATTTT. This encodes CASSLGDSTGVLPQHF.